Given below is one T cell receptor (beta chain) in context. Its antigen remains unknown. This CDR3 contains 12 residues. Looked up from germline, CDR1 is SNHLY and CDR2 is FYNNEI. Between the trimmed V and J ends, which lost 7 bases and 9 bases, there was a span of 13 bases. Pregnancy or lactation, uncontrolled infections and other autoimmune diseases were grounds for excluding patients. The sample belongs to a study of Graves' ophthalmopathy and Graves' hyperthyroidism. The wider study: Where ophthalmopathy was absent within 18 months of follow-up, hyperthyroidism was stable.

Investigators amplified TCR beta CDR3 regions from RNA transcripts. An opening RT-PCR round employed HTBI primers and preceded a second-round multiplex PCR. TCRdb redid the calling of the multiplex PCR reads with MiXCR, one entry per CDR3 protein. Of 1 million to 1.3 million distinct CDR3 sequences listed, 35% to 40% are singletons. Study observations and caveats: Also, most clonotypes expanded in the thyroid above 0.001 frequency appeared in blood.

This receptor was taken from an adult man with Graves' hyperthyroidism. Sequencing used peripheral blood or thyroid tissue (not recorded which). The chain combines TRBV2 with TRBJ2-1; D unresolved. The CDR3 loop is CASTSGNGEQFF. CDR3 DNA: TGTGCCAGCACTTCAGGTAACGGTGAGCAGTTCTTC.